Included here is one TCR beta chain sequence, with context. Its antigen is unknown. Unique molecular identifiers were linked by the library to individual cDNA molecules. TCRdb recomputed calls from the RACE reads with MiXCR, one row per CDR3 protein. The table includes roughly 380,000 distinct CDR3 sequences, 4.5% to 6% detected once. Regarding time point: pre-sensitization, week 0. Treatment here: therapeutic diphenylcyclopropenone sensitization with weekly scalp DPC. This record belongs to a study of human T cells and chemical hapten exposure. The wider study: 2% DPC was applied to around 2 cm by around 2 cm of upper inner arm skin for sensitization.

Study-level results: As the donors had alopecia, their immune response may differ from healthy people's. The number of TCRs over 1 in 1000 frequency stayed unchanged after DPC.

This CDR3 is built from 16 residues. Germline V lookup: CDR1 LGHNA, CDR2 YNFKEQ. V lost 2 bases and J lost 3; bases outside the gene matches: 6. This chain links TRBV4-2 with TRBJ2-5; 10 nucleotides agree with TRBD2. The receptor was derived from a woman in her fifties or sixties with alopecia areata. Some clones in this sample may be carry-over from other donors' samples. The source was whole blood, collected in connection with sensitization to the hapten diphenylcyclopropenone (DPC). The CDR3 here is CASSQLTSGSKETQYF. The CDR3 bases are TGTGCCAGCAGCCAATTGACTAGCGGGTCCAAAGAGACCCAGTACTTC.